This T cell receptor (beta chain) was recorded in a study of spatial heterogeneity in lung cancer. The wider study: Detected beta-chain sequences consistently exceeded alpha-chain sequences.

Time point noted: sample taken at primary tumor resection. Researchers sequenced whole RNA taken from tumor, nontumor lung or frozen PBMC without sorting. This clonotype was seen many times. The antigen is undetermined. The junction had 5 bases not matched to a gene; V was cut back by 1 base and J by 1 base. The CDR3 length is 17 residues. Germline V CDR1 and CDR2: MGHRA, YSYEKL. Every molecule of TCR cDNA had its own unique molecular identifier. TCRdb re-called the 5' RACE reads with MiXCR, one entry per CDR3 protein. Of 7,000 to 9,500 distinct CDR3 sequences listed, around 8% were seen once; the top ten hold over 20%. General study findings and limits: The study found that expanded intratumoral alpha and beta TCR counts tracked tumor mutation counts.

The receptor's source is a male donor with early-stage non-small cell lung cancer. The rearrangement uses TRBV4-1 and TRBJ2-3, with 10 bases that match TRBD1. Sequenced here: lung tumor tissue, sampled at surgery. The CDR3 sequence is CASSQVGTGAGTDTQYF. CDR3 bases: TGCGCCAGCAGCCAAGTTGGGACAGGGGCCGGCACAGATACGCAGTATTTT.